This is a list of T cell receptor beta chains from one sample in a study of CD8 T cells in Susac syndrome. One entry per CDR3 protein, called by TCRdb with MiXCR from the immunoSEQ multiplex PCR reads. This table has fewer than 150,000 distinct CDR3 sequences, about 94% appearing once. The specimen sequenced was CD8+ T cells from PBMCs. The receptors shown here come from a human donor in good health. CDR3s include the opening cysteine and the closing phenylalanine or tryptophan. Each record gives: CDR3 DNA, CDR3 protein, clone size, V gene, CDR3 length, D gene, J gene. A D gene is named only where the DNA matches it firmly. Expanded clones get a size class; other rows say once, few or many, or leave the size out.

cdr3_nt: TGTGCCAGCATCCGAGTAAGCCCCCCCTATGGCTACACCTTC
cdr3_aa: CASIRVSPPYGYTF
clone_size: NA
v_call: TRBV3-1
cdr3_length: 14
d_call: NA
j_call: TRBJ1-2

cdr3_nt: TGTGCCAGCAGCTATAGGACGGGACTCACAGATACGCAGTATTTT
cdr3_aa: CASSYRTGLTDTQYF
clone_size: NA
v_call: TRBV11-2
cdr3_length: 15
d_call: NA
j_call: TRBJ2-3

cdr3_nt: TGTGCCAGCAGAACATCTGGCTACACCGGGGAGCTGTTTTTT
cdr3_aa: CASRTSGYTGELFF
clone_size: NA
v_call: TRBV27
cdr3_length: 14
d_call: NA
j_call: TRBJ2-2

cdr3_nt: TGTGCCAGCAGCGGACAGGGGGCTGACGAGCAGTACTTC
cdr3_aa: CASSGQGADEQYF
clone_size: NA
v_call: TRBV27
cdr3_length: 13
d_call: TRBD1
j_call: TRBJ2-7

cdr3_nt: TGTGCCAGCAGTTCCACTGGGGCCAACGTCCTGACTTTC
cdr3_aa: CASSSTGANVLTF
clone_size: NA
v_call: TRBV27
cdr3_length: 13
d_call: NA
j_call: TRBJ2-6

cdr3_nt: TGTGCCTGGAGTGTACCGGGGGCGGGCATTCAGTACTTC
cdr3_aa: CAWSVPGAGIQYF
clone_size: NA
v_call: TRBV30
cdr3_length: 13
d_call: NA
j_call: TRBJ2-4

cdr3_nt: TGTGCCAGTAGCACCCGCACCAACCTCTACGAGCAGTACTTC
cdr3_aa: CASSTRTNLYEQYF
clone_size: NA
v_call: TRBV19
cdr3_length: 14
d_call: NA
j_call: TRBJ2-7

cdr3_nt: TGTGCCAGCAGCTTGTCTAGCGGGACCTACGAGCAGTACTTC
cdr3_aa: CASSLSSGTYEQYF
clone_size: NA
v_call: TRBV11-2
cdr3_length: 14
d_call: TRBD2
j_call: TRBJ2-7

cdr3_nt: TGTGCCAGCAGCTTAATCGGGACACCTGCAAATGAGCAGTTCTTC
cdr3_aa: CASSLIGTPANEQFF
clone_size: NA
v_call: TRBV7-9
cdr3_length: 15
d_call: NA
j_call: TRBJ2-1

cdr3_nt: TGTGCCACCAGCGGGACGAGGAACACTGAAGCTTTCTTT
cdr3_aa: CATSGTRNTEAFF
clone_size: few
v_call: TRBV15
cdr3_length: 13
d_call: NA
j_call: TRBJ1-1

cdr3_nt: TGTGCCAGCAGTTTTAACGAGCAGTACTTC
cdr3_aa: CASSFNEQYF
clone_size: NA
v_call: TRBV28
cdr3_length: 10
d_call: NA
j_call: TRBJ2-7

cdr3_nt: TGCAGTGCTAGAGTCGCGGCAGAGGGCATTCAGTACTTC
cdr3_aa: CSARVAAEGIQYF
clone_size: NA
v_call: TRBV20-1
cdr3_length: 13
d_call: NA
j_call: TRBJ2-4

cdr3_nt: TGTGCCACACAAGGCAGCCAAGAGACCCAGTACTTC
cdr3_aa: CATQGSQETQYF
clone_size: NA
v_call: TRBV28
cdr3_length: 12
d_call: NA
j_call: TRBJ2-5

cdr3_nt: TGTGCCAGCAGTCCGCCGGGGGCGGGAGGAGGCAATGAGCAGTTCTTC
cdr3_aa: CASSPPGAGGGNEQFF
clone_size: NA
v_call: TRBV28
cdr3_length: 16
d_call: TRBD2
j_call: TRBJ2-1

cdr3_nt: TGTGCCAGCAGCCATCGGGACAGGGGCCCCTACGAGCAGTACTTC
cdr3_aa: CASSHRDRGPYEQYF
clone_size: few
v_call: TRBV7-9
cdr3_length: 15
d_call: TRBD1
j_call: TRBJ2-7

cdr3_nt: TGTGCCAGCAGCGTAGCCCCCTTGGCAGGGTCTAACTATGGCTACACCTTC
cdr3_aa: CASSVAPLAGSNYGYTF
clone_size: NA
v_call: TRBV9
cdr3_length: 17
d_call: NA
j_call: TRBJ1-2

cdr3_nt: TGTGCCAGCAGGGGACAGAATCAGCCCCAGCATTTT
cdr3_aa: CASRGQNQPQHF
clone_size: once
v_call: TRBV2
cdr3_length: 12
d_call: TRBD1
j_call: TRBJ1-5

cdr3_nt: TGTGCCAGCAGCCCCGGGACAGGGTTTGGCGAGCAGTACTTC
cdr3_aa: CASSPGTGFGEQYF
clone_size: NA
v_call: TRBV27
cdr3_length: 14
d_call: TRBD1
j_call: TRBJ2-7

cdr3_nt: TGCAGTGCTAGCTGGGGGAGGAACACTGAAGCTTTCTTT
cdr3_aa: CSASWGRNTEAFF
clone_size: NA
v_call: TRBV20-1
cdr3_length: 13
d_call: NA
j_call: TRBJ1-1

cdr3_nt: TGTGCCAGCAGCTTGTATGGGGAGTCGAACTATGGCTACACCTTC
cdr3_aa: CASSLYGESNYGYTF
clone_size: NA
v_call: TRBV7-8
cdr3_length: 15
d_call: NA
j_call: TRBJ1-2